The rows below give T cell receptor beta chains drawn from one sample of a study of blood T cell repertoires in COVID-19. Sequenced by immunoSEQ multiplex PCR; TCRdb stores in-frame clones only, minus some. This sample yields more than 85,000 clones, of which about 80% are seen a single time; approximately 7% belongs to the top ten. Input material: peripheral blood. These receptors were obtained from a woman aged 50 to 65 with acute or convalescent COVID-19. Both conserved end residues are part of each CDR3. D genes are given only for firm matches. Clone size, where shown, is once, few, many, or a class for clones that have expanded.

D,V,size,J,DNA,CDR3
TRBD1,TRBV3-1/TRBV3-2,NA,TRBJ1-1,TGTGCCAGCAGCCAAGCAGGGGGTGAAGCTTTCTTT,CASSQAGGEAFF
NA,TRBV18,NA,TRBJ2-7,TGTGCCAGCTCATCCGGACTCTTCTCCTACGAGCAGTACTTC,CASSSGLFSYEQYF
NA,TRBV19,NA,TRBJ1-2,TGTGCCAGTAGTCCACAAGACAGGACTCACTATGGCTACACCTTC,CASSPQDRTHYGYTF
TRBD2,TRBV19,medium-sized,TRBJ2-3,TGTGCCAGTAGTATAGAACTAGCGGGGGGAGCAGATACGCAGTATTTT,CASSIELAGGADTQYF
NA,TRBV6-5,NA,TRBJ2-2,TGTGCCAGCAGTTACCGAGACAGAGGGGAGCTGTTTTTT,CASSYRDRGELFF
TRBD2,TRBV14,NA,TRBJ2-3,TGTGCCAGCAGCCCTACGGGGCGGGGGAACACAGATACGCAGTATTTT,CASSPTGRGNTDTQYF
NA,TRBV27,NA,TRBJ2-7,TGTGCCAGCTCCATTGGAGACTACGGCTCCTACGAGCAGTACTTC,CASSIGDYGSYEQYF
TRBD1,TRBV5-1,NA,TRBJ1-6,TGCGCCAGCTGCACCGGGACAGGGGGCGGTTCACCCCTCCACTTT,CASCTGTGGGSPLHF
TRBD1,TRBV2,NA,TRBJ1-2,TGTGCCAGCCGGACAGGACCGTCGAGCTACACCTTC,CASRTGPSSYTF
NA,TRBV11-3,NA,TRBJ2-2,TGTGCCAGCAGCACTAGACCCGACAGGACCGGGGAGCTGTTTTTT,CASSTRPDRTGELFF
NA,TRBV6-2/TRBV6-3,NA,TRBJ1-1,TGTGCCAGCAGTTACGAGGGGAGGTTAGGGGCCGAAGCTTTCTTT,CASSYEGRLGAEAFF
TRBD2,TRBV4-2,NA,TRBJ2-3,TGTGCCAGCAGCCGCCAGACTAGCGGGCAAGCAGCAGATACGCAGTATTTT,CASSRQTSGQAADTQYF
TRBD2,TRBV6-2/TRBV6-3,NA,TRBJ2-6,TGTGCCAGCAGTTCCAGACTAGCGGGGGGGCCGGGCGTCCTGACTTTC,CASSSRLAGGPGVLTF
TRBD1,TRBV5-1,NA,TRBJ1-1,TGCGCCAGCAGCTTGGGGGACAGCCTTGAAGCTTTCTTT,CASSLGDSLEAFF
NA,TRBV18,NA,TRBJ1-3,TGTGCCAGCTCACCGAGGACAGTCTCTGGAAACACCATATATTTT,CASSPRTVSGNTIYF
TRBD2,TRBV24-1,NA,TRBJ2-1,TGTGCCACCAGTGATTTGGTGCGGGGGGTTAACAATGAGCAGTTCTTC,CATSDLVRGVNNEQFF
NA,TRBV6-5,few,TRBJ1-2,TGTGCCAGCAGTCATAGGGGAGGTAACTATGGCTACACCTTC,CASSHRGGNYGYTF
NA,TRBV2,NA,TRBJ1-1,TGTGCCAGCAGTGGCAGTAACATGAACACTGAAGCTTTCTTT,CASSGSNMNTEAFF
NA,TRBV5-1,NA,TRBJ2-3,TGCGCCAGCAGGCCCGCTAAGGGGTCCAACACAGATACGCAGTATTTT,CASRPAKGSNTDTQYF
NA,TRBV15,NA,TRBJ1-2,TGTGCCACCAGCAGGGTAGCCTATGGCTACACCTTC,CATSRVAYGYTF
NA,TRBV2,once,TRBJ1-6,TGTGCCAGCAGTGGAGGGATGAGCTCCTATAATTCACCCCTCCACTTT,CASSGGMSSYNSPLHF
NA,TRBV18,NA,TRBJ1-1,TGTGCCAGCTCACCAAACAGGGACACTGAAGCTTTCTTT,CASSPNRDTEAFF
NA,TRBV6-5,NA,TRBJ1-5,TGTGCCAGCAGTTACTCGAGAGGGAATCAGCCCCAGCATTTT,CASSYSRGNQPQHF